This passage covers 26 T cell receptor beta chains from one sample sequenced in a study of T cell responses to AZD1222 COVID-19 vaccine. Sequencing was performed with immunoSEQ multiplex PCR; in TCRdb, only in-frame clones are kept and a portion is missing. The profile shows 95,000 to 150,000 clones, roughly 87% of them singletons. The source material was peripheral blood, sampled on day 0 of AZD1222 vaccination. The receptors shown here come from an adult in good health.

The chain has TRBV29-1 and TRBJ1-1; D unresolved. V gave up 5 bases and J gave up 0 bases, with 13 bases separating them. The CDR3 runs to 14 residues. Germline-derived CDR1 and CDR2 are SQVTM and ANQGSEA. This CDR3 is CSVKGILMNTEAFF. The CDR3 nucleotides are TGCAGCGTTAAGGGAATACTCATGAACACTGAAGCTTTCTTT.

The chain carries TRBV28 and TRBJ1-5; 7 bases match TRBD1. This CDR3 has 17 residues. Germline V gene lookup returns CDR1 MDHEN and CDR2 SYDVKM. Germline trimming cut 5 bases from V and 4 bases from J; bases unmatched to any gene: 14. This CDR3 is CASSPQGVGSGNQPQHF. The CDR3 bases are TGTGCCAGCAGTCCCCAGGGGGTGGGATCGGGGAATCAGCCCCAGCATTTT.

This chain joins TRBV5-5 and TRBJ1-5; 9 nucleotides line up with TRBD1. This CDR3 contains 17 residues. The junction had 8 bases not matched to a gene; V was cut back by 2 bases and J by 2 bases. Germline V gene lookup returns CDR1 SGHKS and CDR2 YYEKEE (reference sequence). The CDR3 here is CASSFTGGASGNQPQHF. CDR3 sequence (DNA): TGTGCCAGCAGCTTCACAGGGGGCGCTTCGGGCAATCAGCCCCAGCATTTT.

The chain uses TRBV5-8 and TRBJ1-4; possible D gene TRBD1, 5 bases. From germline, CDR1 is SGHTS and CDR2 YDEGEE. V was pared by 0 bases and J by 0 bases, with 12 bases between. The CDR3 is 17 amino acids. The CDR3 region has the DNA TGTGCCAGCAGCTTGGGACAGATTTATGCAACTAATGAAAAACTGTTTTTT. It codes for CASSLGQIYATNEKLFF. The full variable domain, its missing parts supplied by reference TRBV5-8 and TRBJ1-4, is EAGVTQSPTHLIKTRGQQATLRCSPISGHTSVYWYQQALGLGLQFLLWYDEGEERNRGNFPPRFSGRQFPNYSSELNVNALELEDSALYLCASSLGQIYATNEKLFFGSGTQLSVL.

The genes are TRBV11-2 and TRBJ2-7; 8 bases align to TRBD2. Germline CDR1 reads SGHAT; CDR2 reads FQNNGV. The CDR3 totals 15 residues. Trimming at V came to 5 bases and at J to 0 bases, leaving 6 bases not matched to a gene. The CDR3 spells CASSPGRALSYEQYF. DNA of the CDR3: TGTGCCAGCAGCCCCGGGAGGGCTCTCTCCTACGAGCAGTACTTC.

The chain has TRBV7-3 and TRBJ2-7; 10 bases are a match to TRBD1. The CDR3 runs to 16 residues. Trimming cost V 1 base and J 4 bases; bases outside gene matches: 7. CDR1 and CDR2 from the germline V gene are SGHTA and FQGTGA. Here the CDR3 reads CASSLKSGQGRYEQYF. CDR3 nucleotide sequence: TGTGCCAGCAGCTTAAAGTCGGGACAGGGGAGGTACGAGCAGTACTTC.

The rearrangement links TRBV19 to TRBJ2-1, with D maybe TRBD2 (7 bases). V dropped 3 bases and J dropped 6 bases, with 18 bases sitting between them. Germline values: CDR1 LNHDA, CDR2 SQIVND (reference sequence). The CDR3 length is 16 residues. This CDR3 is CASSMSWGASGNEQFF. CDR3 bases: TGTGCCAGTAGTATGAGTTGGGGGGCTAGCGGCAATGAGCAGTTCTTC.

V and J are TRBV2 and TRBJ1-5, with 7 bases that match TRBD1. The CDR3 extends over 14 amino acids. Germline lookup yields CDR1 SNHLY and CDR2 FYNNEI. Germline trimming cut 5 bases from V and 7 bases from J; bases unmatched to any gene: 8. CDR3 DNA: TGTGCCAGCAGTAGGACAGGACGTAACCAGCCCCAGCATTTT. This translates into CASSRTGRNQPQHF. Based on the CDR3 plus reference TRBV2 and TRBJ1-5, the full variable domain is EPEVTQTPSHQVTQMGQEVILRCVPISNHLYFYWYRQILGQKVEFLVSFYNNEISEKSEIFDDQFSVERPDGSNFTLKIRSTKLEDSAMYFCASSRTGRNQPQHFGDGTRLSIL.

This clone has just one count. V usage is TRBV5-4 and J usage is TRBJ1-1, with 9 bases lining up with TRBD1. After removal of 6 bases from V and 3 bases from J, the junction contained 9 bases not matched to a gene. The CDR3 loop spans 15 amino acids. Germline-derived CDR1 and CDR2 are SGHNT and YYREEE (reference sequence). The CDR3 sequence: CASKDRGFLDTEAFF. CDR3 nucleotide sequence: TGTGCCAGCAAGGACAGGGGTTTTTTGGACACTGAAGCTTTCTTT.

The V and J genes are TRBV4-2 and TRBJ2-2, with TRBD2 matching over 9 bases. This CDR3 spans 15 amino acids. Germline trimming cut 6 bases from V and 6 bases from J; bases unmatched to any gene: 8. Germline CDR1 and CDR2: LGHNA and YNFKEQ. The CDR3 spells CASRGLAFGAGELFF. The DNA for the CDR3 is TGTGCCAGCAGGGGACTAGCCTTCGGTGCCGGGGAGCTGTTTTTT.

CDR3 DNA sequence: TGTGCCAGCAGCAAACTCCGCAGGGGCGACACTGAAGCTTTCTTT. It specifies CASSKLRRGDTEAFF. This rearrangement joins TRBV21-1 to TRBJ1-1; TRBD1, as called in the table, went unchecked against the DNA. TRBV21-1 is labeled a pseudogene. The CDR3 contains 15 residues.

The V and J genes are TRBV4-2 and TRBJ1-3; no clear D. This CDR3 comprises 15 residues. Germline-derived CDR1 and CDR2 are LGHNA and YNFKEQ. The ends were cut back, 0 bases at V and 0 bases at J, with 6 bases in the middle. The CDR3 protein is CASSQDNPSGNTIYF. The CDR3 nucleotides are TGTGCCAGCAGCCAAGATAACCCCTCTGGAAACACCATATATTTT.

V and J are TRBV6-1 and TRBJ1-5; D is ambiguous. CDR3 size: 13 residues. The germline V gene has CDR1 MNHNS and CDR2 SASEGT. The V and J ends lost 7 bases and 2 bases respectively, with 9 bases between them. CDR3 DNA sequence: TGTGCCAGCATCTTGCGACGCAATCAGCCCCAGCATTTT. As protein: CASILRRNQPQHF.

The chain combines TRBV5-6 with TRBJ2-2; D tentatively reads TRBD1 or TRBD2 (5 bases each). The V end was cut by 6 bases, the J end by 6 bases, with 12 bases between. Germline-derived CDR1 and CDR2 are SGHDT and YYEEEE. The CDR3 runs to 13 residues. Here the CDR3 DNA reads TGTGCCAGCACTCAGGGACGGTCCGGGGAGCTGTTTTTT. Translated: CASTQGRSGELFF.

This clone has just a few counts. The rearrangement joins TRBV5-1 to TRBJ2-1; TRBD2 aligns across 8 bases. V gave up 1 base and J gave up 8 bases; unmatched junction bases: 8. The V gene's germline CDR1 is SGHRS and CDR2 YFSETQ. There are 15 residues in the CDR3. For the CDR3, the DNA is TGCGCCAGCAGCTTGCAGACTAGCGCCGCGGATGAGCAGTTCTTC. The encoded protein is CASSLQTSAADEQFF. The variable domain in full, completed from reference TRBV5-1 and TRBJ2-1, reads KAGVTQTPRYLIKTRGQQVTLSCSPISGHRSVSWYQQTPGQGLQFLFEYFSETQRNKGNFPGRFSGRQFSNSRSEMNVSTLELGDSALYLCASSLQTSAADEQFFGPGTRLTVL.

The J gene is TRBJ2-7, the V gene TRBV5-4; 13 bases fit TRBD2. CDR1 and CDR2 (germline): SGHNT, YYREEE (reference sequence). This CDR3 comprises 20 residues. V dropped 5 bases and J dropped 1; count of bases not matched to a gene: 18. CDR3 nucleotide sequence: TGTGCCAGCAGTCAGGTTCCCGGGACTAGCGGGGTGTTAGGGTCCTACGAGCAGTACTTC. Protein: CASSQVPGTSGVLGSYEQYF.

This clone appeared once. The chain links TRBV9 to TRBJ2-1; 9 bases fit TRBD2. With V trimmed by 0 bases and J by 7 bases, 5 bases remained unmatched. CDR3 length equals 15 residues. Germline V gene sequence: CDR1 SGDLS, CDR2 YYNGEE. CDR3 sequence reads: CASSVGSGSRNEQFF. CDR3 bases: TGTGCCAGCAGCGTAGGTAGCGGGAGTAGAAATGAGCAGTTCTTC.

The sample holds a few counts of this clone. V gene TRBV12-3 or TRBV12-4 combines with J gene TRBJ2-7; maybe TRBD2 (6 bases). Between the trimmed V and J ends, which lost 6 bases and 5 bases, there was a span of 14 bases. This CDR3 region has 13 residues. As DNA, the CDR3 is TGTGCCAGCAGATGGGGGGTACTGAACGAGCAGTACTTC. The encoded protein is CASRWGVLNEQYF.

This clone was observed a few times. This chain links TRBV5-1 with TRBJ1-4, with D maybe TRBD1 (5 bases). V lost 5 bases, J lost 6 bases, and 17 bases lay in between. CDR1 and CDR2 from the germline V gene are SGHRS and YFSETQ. The CDR3 runs to 15 residues. The CDR3 protein is CASRVGGRADEKLFF. The CDR3 DNA follows: TGCGCCAGCAGGGTCGGGGGAAGAGCGGATGAAAAACTGTTTTTT. Looking up the rest from reference TRBV5-1 and TRBJ1-4 gives the full variable domain: KAGVTQTPRYLIKTRGQQVTLSCSPISGHRSVSWYQQTPGQGLQFLFEYFSETQRNKGNFPGRFSGRQFSNSRSEMNVSTLELGDSALYLCASRVGGRADEKLFFGSGTQLSVL.

The rearrangement joins TRBV5-1 to TRBJ2-2; 8 nucleotides line up with TRBD1. The CDR3 is 16 residues long. The J segment lost 1 base and the V segment lost 4 bases, leaving 6 bases of the junction unmatched. Germline loops: CDR1 SGHRS, CDR2 YFSETQ. CDR3 DNA sequence: TGCGCCAGCAGCCTGCGAGGGACAGGGAACACCGGGGAGCTGTTTTTT. Translating it yields CASSLRGTGNTGELFF.

The chain employs TRBV7-9 and TRBJ1-3; the D is unclear. From germline, CDR1 is SEHNR and CDR2 FQNEAQ (reference sequence). The CDR3 has 15 amino acids. Deletions cut 2 bases from V and 0 bases from J, with 8 bases between. CDR3 sequence reads: CASSLRTSSGNTIYF. The CDR3, as DNA: TGTGCCAGCAGCTTAAGGACCTCCTCTGGAAACACCATATATTTT.

The V gene is TRBV7-9, the J gene TRBJ1-1; no reliable D call. Germline CDR1 SEHNR, CDR2 FQNEAQ (reference sequence). V was clipped by 2 bases and J by 4 bases, with 11 bases between them. The length of the CDR3 is 14 residues. The CDR3 DNA is TGTGCCAGCAGCTTATCTGGGGTAGGCACTGAAGCTTTCTTT. This sequence encodes CASSLSGVGTEAFF.

V gene TRBV3-1 (or the pseudogene TRBV3-2) combines with J gene TRBJ2-7, with 7 bases identical to TRBD2. The CDR3 contains 14 residues. Trimming removed 8 bases from V and 4 bases from J; junction bases left unmatched: 11. Germline V gene lookup returns CDR1 LGHDT and CDR2 YNNKEL (reference sequence). CDR3 in amino acids: CASRQASGEYEQYF. DNA of the CDR3: TGTGCCAGCCGACAAGCTAGCGGAGAATACGAGCAGTACTTC.

CDR3 sequence (DNA): TGTGCCATCAGCGGGGACGGGCAAAGCAATCAGCCCCAGCATTTT. Its translation: CAISGDGQSNQPQHF. This sequence joins TRBV10-3 and TRBJ1-5, with a weak D call TRBD1 (5 bases). Germline loops: CDR1 ENHRY, CDR2 SYGVKD. The length of the CDR3 is 15 residues. The V end was cut by 6 bases, the J end by 1 base, with 13 bases between.

The chain combines TRBV6-5 with TRBJ1-5; D remains unclear. Germline CDR1 is MNHEY and CDR2 is SVGAGI. Deletions cut 0 bases from V and 7 bases from J, with 16 bases between. The CDR3 contains 16 residues. CDR3 protein: CASSYSIPLGSQPQHF. The DNA of the CDR3 is TGTGCCAGCAGTTACTCGATCCCCTTGGGGAGCCAGCCCCAGCATTTT.

The chain joins TRBV21-1 to TRBJ1-1. TRBV21-1 is deemed a pseudogene. The CDR3 runs to 18 residues. CDR3 amino acids: CASSKEGPGTRGNTEAFF. CDR3 sequence (DNA): TGTGCCAGCAGCAAAGAGGGTCCAGGGACCCGGGGGAACACTGAAGCTTTCTTT.